These 24 T cell receptor beta chains were sequenced from one sample in a study of T cells in Graves' hyperthyroidism and ophthalmopathy. The investigators amplified TCR beta CDR3 regions from RNA transcripts. HTBI primers were used for first-round RT-PCR of the TCR CDR3. TCRdb used MiXCR to reprocess the multiplex PCR reads, holding one entry per CDR3 protein. This table has under 250,000 distinct CDR3 sequences, more than 20% appearing once. Sequencing input: blood. These receptors all come from a woman in her 40s with Graves' ophthalmopathy.

This clonotype was counted many times. The V gene is TRBV5-6, the J gene TRBJ2-3, with D hard to call. The CDR3 covers 13 residues. V lost 1 base and J lost 1, with 4 bases in between. The germline gives CDR1 SGHDT, CDR2 YYEEEE. The CDR3: CASSLQGTDTQYF. DNA of the CDR3: TGTGCCAGCAGCTTGCAGGGCACAGATACGCAGTATTTT. The full variable domain, rest sourced from reference TRBV5-6 and TRBJ2-3, is DAGVTQSPTHLIKTRGQQVTLRCSPKSGHDTVSWYQQALGQGPQFIFQYYEEEERQRGNFPDRFSGHQFPNYSSELNVNALLLGDSALYLCASSLQGTDTQYFGPGTRLTVL.

This clonotype was observed at least ten times. This chain uses TRBV5-1 with TRBJ1-2; 8 bases are a match to TRBD1. V dropped 0 bases and J dropped 4; count of bases not matched to a gene: 11. This CDR3 spans 17 amino acids. Germline V gene sequence: CDR1 SGHRS, CDR2 YFSETQ. This chain's CDR3 is CASSLAYSRGQAYGYTF. The CDR3 bases are TGCGCCAGCAGCTTGGCCTATTCCAGGGGACAGGCCTATGGCTACACCTTC.

This clonotype occurred many times. The chain combines TRBV6-1 with TRBJ2-5, with unresolved D. The ends were cut back, 1 base at V and 5 bases at J, with 11 bases in the middle. Germline CDR1 is MNHNS and CDR2 is SASEGT. The CDR3 covers 14 residues. CDR3 DNA: TGTGCCAGCAGTGAAGGTCAGGCGGTGGAGACCCAGTACTTC. Translating it yields CASSEGQAVETQYF.

This clonotype was detected many times. The rearrangement joins TRBV28 to TRBJ1-5; possibly TRBD1 for D (5 bases). V dropped 1 base and J dropped 3 bases, with 10 bases sitting between them. The germline V gene has CDR1 MDHEN and CDR2 SYDVKM. The CDR3 is made up of 15 amino acids. CDR3 sequence (DNA): TGTGCCAGCAGTTTATTCCGGGGGAACAATCAGCCCCAGCATTTT. Translation gives CASSLFRGNNQPQHF.

Details on this clonotype: One base away lies a much larger clone, so this may be a sequencing read error. The chain is built from TRBV5-5 and TRBJ1-5; perhaps TRBD1 as D (5 bases). The length of the CDR3 is 16 residues. Germline V lookup: CDR1 SGHKS, CDR2 YYEKEE (reference sequence). The CDR3 is CASSLGDQGFNQPQRF. DNA for the CDR3: TGTGCCAGCAGCTTGGGGGACCAGGGATTCAATCAGCCCCAGCGTTTT.

The chain uses TRBV30 and TRBJ1-1, with D maybe TRBD1 (6 bases). Trimming took 6 bases from V and 5 from J, leaving 10 bases between them. This CDR3 is built from 11 residues. Looked up from germline, CDR1 is GTSNPN and CDR2 is SVGIG (reference sequence). The CDR3 protein is CACIGGTEAFF. The CDR3 DNA sequence: TGTGCCTGTATAGGGGGGACTGAAGCTTTCTTT.

Regarding this clonotype: The junction departs from germline at one end; a sequencing error may be responsible. The rearrangement links TRBV4-2 to TRBJ2-7; tentatively, D is TRBD1 (5 bases). In germline, CDR1 is LGHNA, CDR2 YNFKEQ. The CDR3 loop spans 18 amino acids. The CDR3 DNA reads TGTGCCAGCAGCCAAGACGTTATTGGAAGGGGAATAACCTACGAGCAGCAGTTC. Encoded protein: CASSQDVIGRGITYEQQF.

This clonotype occurred many times. This chain uses TRBV19 with TRBJ2-5, with D possibly TRBD2 on 6 matching bases. Germline V gene data show CDR1 as LNHDA and CDR2 as SQIVND (reference sequence). The germline V and J ends were trimmed by 5 bases and 5 bases, with 9 bases remaining between them. CDR3 size: 12 residues. DNA for the CDR3: TGTGCCAGTAGTGCGGGGCAGGAGACCCAGTACTTC. Translation: CASSAGQETQYF.

This clonotype occurred many times. The chain links TRBV5-1 to TRBJ1-1, with a tentative D call TRBD1 (6 bases). The CDR3 is 13 amino acids. V was clipped by 2 bases and J by 5 bases, with 10 bases between them. In germline, CDR1 is SGHRS, CDR2 YFSETQ. CDR3 loop: CASSLQGRTEAFF. CDR3 DNA: TGCGCCAGCAGCTTACAGGGTCGGACTGAAGCTTTCTTT.

This clonotype was seen at least ten times. The CDR3 DNA is TGTGCCAGCAGCTTAGCAGGGGGTGACTACGAGCAGTACTTC. Residues: CASSLAGGDYEQYF. The chain recombines TRBV7-8 with TRBJ2-7; D may be TRBD1 (6 bases). The length of the CDR3 is 14 residues. CDR1 is SGHVS, CDR2 FQNEAQ, per germline. Trimming pared 0 bases from V and 3 bases from J, leaving 9 bases between.

This clonotype was detected many times. The genes are TRBV5-1 and TRBJ2-7; D gene uncertain. Looked up from germline, CDR1 is SGHRS and CDR2 is YFSETQ. This CDR3 contains 13 residues. V lost 0 bases, J lost 3 bases, and 7 bases lay in between. The CDR3 spells CASSLGFGYEQYF. The CDR3 DNA reads TGCGCCAGCAGCTTGGGGTTCGGCTACGAGCAGTACTTC.

This clonotype came up a few times. J is TRBJ2-7 and V is TRBV20-1; TRBD1 might be the D (5 bases). This CDR3 spans 15 amino acids. Germline CDR1 reads DFQATT; CDR2 reads SNEGSKA (reference sequence). Between the trimmed V and J ends, which lost 0 bases and 4 bases, there was a span of 16 bases. Here the CDR3 DNA reads TGCAGTGCTAGAGATTTTTTGGACAAAATTTACGAGCAGTACTTC. This sequence encodes CSARDFLDKIYEQYF.

This clonotype was detected many times. As DNA, the CDR3 is TGCAGCGTTGGTTTGGACAGGGGCTACGAGCAGTACTTC. This translates into CSVGLDRGYEQYF. The chain joins TRBV29-1 to TRBJ2-7; 9 bases agree with TRBD1. The trim removed 4 bases at V and 3 bases at J, leaving 4 bases unmatched. The V gene's germline CDR1 is SQVTM and CDR2 ANQGSEA. This CDR3 comprises 13 residues.

This clonotype has ten or more counts. This sequence joins TRBV11-3 and TRBJ1-1, with D hard to call. Germline CDR1 SGHNT, CDR2 YENEEA. The CDR3 runs 13 residues. The V and J ends lost 0 bases and 5 bases respectively, with 7 bases between them. CDR3 sequence: CASSLDGGTEAFF. As DNA, the CDR3 is TGTGCCAGCAGCTTAGATGGCGGTACTGAAGCTTTCTTT.

This sequence joins TRBV19 and TRBJ1-1; D remains ambiguous. The CDR3 extends over 12 amino acids. The germline gives CDR1 LNHDA, CDR2 SQIVND (reference sequence). The V gene lost 7 bases and the J gene lost 4 bases, with 10 bases spanning the gap. CDR3 residues: CASITRGTEAFF. DNA of the CDR3: TGTGCCAGTATCACGCGGGGCACTGAAGCTTTCTTT.

This clonotype was counted many times. The chain employs TRBV20-1 and TRBJ1-1; D perhaps matches TRBD1 (6 bases). Germline V gives CDR1 DFQATT, CDR2 SNEGSKA (reference sequence). The CDR3 contains 14 residues. The V and J ends lost 8 bases and 1 base respectively, with 17 bases between them. The CDR3 nucleotides are TGCAGTACACCTGGGGGCGCAGCGAACACTGAAGCTTTCTTT. Protein: CSTPGGAANTEAFF.

This chain connects TRBV7-8 to TRBJ1-2, with a weak D call TRBD1 (6 bases). CDR3 length: 14 amino acids. The V gene's germline CDR1 is SGHVS and CDR2 FQNEAQ. Trimming pared 5 bases from V and 1 base from J, leaving 11 bases between. Here the CDR3 reads CASSRGGNNYGYTF. The CDR3 nucleotides are TGTGCCAGCAGCAGGGGGGGTAATAACTATGGCTACACCTTC. Complete variable domain (other parts from reference TRBV7-8 and TRBJ1-2): GAGVSQSPRYKVAKRGQDVALRCDPISGHVSLFWYQQALGQGPEFLTYFQNEAQLDKSGLPSDRFFAERPEGSVSTLKIQRTQQEDSAVYLCASSRGGNNYGYTFGSGTRLTVV.

This clonotype came up many times. V gene TRBV19 combines with J gene TRBJ1-1; tentatively, D is TRBD1 (6 bases). The CDR3 has 14 amino acids. Germline loops: CDR1 LNHDA, CDR2 SQIVND (reference sequence). Trimming removed 5 bases at V and 7 bases at J, with 17 bases between. The CDR3 nucleotides read TGTGCCAGTAGTCCTGGACAGTGGGTAGATGAAGCTTTCTTT. Protein sequence: CASSPGQWVDEAFF.

In this sample, this clonotype turned up many times. The V and J genes are TRBV20-1 and TRBJ1-5; 10 bases fit TRBD1. Germline-derived CDR1 and CDR2 are DFQATT and SNEGSKA (reference sequence). The trim removed 0 bases at V and 3 bases at J, leaving 5 bases unmatched. The CDR3 spans 16 residues. In DNA, the CDR3 is TGCAGTGCTAGAGATGGGGACAGGGGTTACAATCAGCCCCAGCATTTT. It translates to CSARDGDRGYNQPQHF.

This clonotype was picked up a small number of times. The chain carries TRBV2 and TRBJ1-1; no reliable D call. This CDR3 comprises 13 residues. Germline CDR1 and CDR2: SNHLY and FYNNEI. V was clipped by 5 bases and J by 7 bases, with 14 bases between them. The CDR3 protein is CASSLGRWNEAFF. The CDR3 DNA is TGTGCCAGCAGTCTAGGACGGTGGAATGAAGCTTTCTTT.

This clonotype was picked up many times. This sequence joins TRBV28 and TRBJ2-2; 9 nucleotides agree with TRBD1. J lost 4 bases, V lost 6 bases, and 6 bases had no gene match. The CDR3 is made up of 15 amino acids. The germline V gene encodes CDR1 MDHEN and CDR2 SYDVKM. The CDR3 DNA is TGTGCCAGCAGAAGTGACAGGGGGATCACCGGGGAGCTGTTTTTT. Protein: CASRSDRGITGELFF.

The table lists this clonotype with many counts. The J gene is TRBJ2-7, the V gene TRBV2, with D possibly being TRBD2 (6 bases). Germline values: CDR1 SNHLY, CDR2 FYNNEI. The CDR3 extends over 14 amino acids. Between the trimmed V and J ends, which lost 7 bases and 2 bases, there was a span of 15 bases. This chain's CDR3 is CASNNGRPPYEQYF. The CDR3 region has the DNA TGTGCCAGCAATAACGGGAGACCCCCCTACGAGCAGTACTTC.

Of note for this clonotype: Since a much larger clone is just one base distant, this may be a read error. V gene TRBV27 combines with J gene TRBJ1-1; D remains unclear. The CDR3 has 14 residues. V was clipped by 10 bases and J by 6 bases, with 21 bases between them. Germline-derived CDR1 and CDR2 are MNHEY and SMNVEV (reference sequence). CDR3 protein: CANAYSGFNAEAFF. CDR3 in DNA: TGTGCCAACGCCTACTCCGGGTTTAACGCTGAAGCTTTCTTT.

There are many counts of this clonotype. The DNA for the CDR3 is TGTGCCAGCAACCATGACATGCGAGGGACAGCCTACGAGCAGTACTTC. Amino acids: CASNHDMRGTAYEQYF. The chain recombines TRBV12-3 or TRBV12-4 with TRBJ2-7; 7 positions agree with TRBD1. V was pared by 7 bases and J by 2 bases, with 14 bases of the junction left unmatched. CDR3 length: 16 residues.